This T cell receptor (beta chain) came from a study of control samples from healthy donors and cancer patients. TCRdb's table, derived via immunoSEQ multiplex PCR, lists solely in-frame clones and lacks some. The repertoire holds 80,000 or so clones, with 91% as singletons. The sequencing input was blood. The source is a man between 50 and 59 years old in good health.

The CDR3 here is CASSLRAGSAIEQYF. The CDR3 coding sequence is TGTGCCAGTAGTCTGAGGGCAGGGTCCGCAATCGAGCAGTACTTC. The chain employs TRBV19 and TRBJ2-7; D is perhaps TRBD1 or TRBD2 (5 bases each). The CDR3 loop spans 15 amino acids. The germline V gene encodes CDR1 LNHDA and CDR2 SQIVND (reference sequence). V was trimmed by 5 bases and J by 6 bases, leaving 20 bases between them. Supplemented by reference TRBV19 and TRBJ2-7, the full variable domain reads DGGITQSPKYLFRKEGQNVTLSCEQNLNHDAMYWYRQDPGQGLRLIYYSQIVNDFQKGDIAEGYSVSREKKESFPLTVTSAQKNPTAFYLCASSLRAGSAIEQYFGPGTRLTVT.